This paragraph reports one TCR beta chain. The data originate from a study of blood T cell repertoires in COVID-19. Study-level background: The samples span acute and convalescent COVID-19 from the United States, Italy and Spain. Sources were T cells, B-cell-depleted T cells, or PBMCs; the material itself was cDNA or gDNA.

Per the original methods: Reference gene primer amplification yielded estimated nucleated cell counts. The assay was immunoSEQ multiplex PCR, and TCRdb's table has in-frame clones only and misses some. That table gives V, J and clone size, and the DNA gave D and trimming. This repertoire shows about 170,000 clones, roughly four fifths found once; its top ten account for more than 7.5%. The CDR3 runs to 13 residues. The germline CDR1 and CDR2 sequences are LGHDT and YNNKEL (reference sequence). Trimming took off 6 bases at V and 10 bases at J, with 16 bases between the two ends. Sample: peripheral blood. The rearrangement joins TRBV3-1 (or the pseudogene TRBV3-2) to TRBJ2-1, with a possible D match to TRBD2 (5 bases). The source is a man aged 40-55 years who had recovered from COVID-19. The CDR3 DNA is TGTGCCAGCAGGTCTGACTATCACTCGGAGCAGTTCTTC. This sequence encodes CASRSDYHSEQFF.